This entry features one T cell receptor beta chain sequence. The CDR3 is 16 amino acids. In germline, CDR1 is SGDLS, CDR2 YYNGEE. V shed 0 bases and J 4 bases; nucleotides not matched to a gene: 10. This entry comes from a study of T cell changes during pregnancy in multiple sclerosis. Using immunoSEQ multiplex PCR, the repertoire was profiled, and TCRdb retains in-frame clones only, with some absent. The table includes 40,000 to 50,000 clones, less than 95% detected once. Sample: CD8+ T cells from peripheral blood mononuclear cells, taken in the first trimester of pregnancy. This chain connects TRBV9 to TRBJ2-7, with 7 bases fitting TRBD1. The clonotype was recovered from a female donor with multiple sclerosis, enrolled in a pregnancy study. The CDR3 bases are TGTGCCAGCAGCGTAGACTCTACCGGGACAGAATACGAGCAGTACTTC. Protein: CASSVDSTGTEYEQYF.